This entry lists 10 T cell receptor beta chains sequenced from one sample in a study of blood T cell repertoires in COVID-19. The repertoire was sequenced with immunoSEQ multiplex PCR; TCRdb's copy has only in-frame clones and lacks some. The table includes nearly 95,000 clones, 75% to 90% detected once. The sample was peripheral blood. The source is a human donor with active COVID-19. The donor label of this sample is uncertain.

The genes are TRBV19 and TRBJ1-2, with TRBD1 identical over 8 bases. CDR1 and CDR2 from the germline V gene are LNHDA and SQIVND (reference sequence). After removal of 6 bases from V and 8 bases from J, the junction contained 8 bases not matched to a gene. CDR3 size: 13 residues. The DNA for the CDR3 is TGTGCCAGTAGCCTCCAGGGGGCGTCGGGCTACACCTTC. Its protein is CASSLQGASGYTF.

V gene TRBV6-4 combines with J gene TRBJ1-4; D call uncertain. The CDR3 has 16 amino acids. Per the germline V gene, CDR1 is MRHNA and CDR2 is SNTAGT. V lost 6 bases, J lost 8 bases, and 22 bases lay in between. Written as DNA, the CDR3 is TGTGCCAGCAGCAAACCTTACAGTCGACGACGGGAAAAACTGTTTTTT. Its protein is CASSKPYSRRREKLFF.

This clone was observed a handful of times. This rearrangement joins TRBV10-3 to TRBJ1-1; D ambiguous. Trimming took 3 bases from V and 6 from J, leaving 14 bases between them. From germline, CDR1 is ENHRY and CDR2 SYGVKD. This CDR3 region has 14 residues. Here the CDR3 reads CAISDPPQIAEAFF. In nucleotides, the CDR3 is TGTGCCATCAGTGATCCCCCACAGATCGCTGAAGCTTTCTTT.

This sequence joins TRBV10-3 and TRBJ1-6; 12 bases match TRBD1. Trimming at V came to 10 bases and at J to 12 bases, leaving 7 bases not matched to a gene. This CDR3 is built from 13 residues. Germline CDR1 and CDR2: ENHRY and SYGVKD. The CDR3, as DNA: TGTGCCAGCTCCGGGACAGGGGGCATACCCCTCCACTTT. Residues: CASSGTGGIPLHF.

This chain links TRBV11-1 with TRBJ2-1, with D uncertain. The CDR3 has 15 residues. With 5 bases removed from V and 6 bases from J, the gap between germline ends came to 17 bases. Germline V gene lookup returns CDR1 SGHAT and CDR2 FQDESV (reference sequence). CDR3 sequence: CASSQSAGTFNEQFF. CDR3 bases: TGTGCCAGCAGCCAATCCGCTGGCACCTTCAATGAGCAGTTCTTC.

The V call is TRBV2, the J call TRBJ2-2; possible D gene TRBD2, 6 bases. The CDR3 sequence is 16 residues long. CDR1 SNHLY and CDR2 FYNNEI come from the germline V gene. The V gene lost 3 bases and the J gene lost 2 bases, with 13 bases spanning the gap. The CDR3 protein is CASSEAGTHNTGELFF. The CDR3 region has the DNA TGTGCCAGCAGTGAGGCCGGGACTCACAACACCGGGGAGCTGTTTTTT.

Here the CDR3 reads CASRATGGRGGYTF. The CDR3 DNA reads TGTGCCAGCAGGGCGACAGGGGGCAGGGGGGGCTACACCTTC. The chain is built from TRBV27 and TRBJ1-2; 10 bases map to TRBD1. The germline V gene encodes CDR1 MNHEY and CDR2 SMNVEV (reference sequence). Germline trimming cut 6 bases from V and 8 bases from J; bases unmatched to any gene: 9. The CDR3 length is 14 residues.

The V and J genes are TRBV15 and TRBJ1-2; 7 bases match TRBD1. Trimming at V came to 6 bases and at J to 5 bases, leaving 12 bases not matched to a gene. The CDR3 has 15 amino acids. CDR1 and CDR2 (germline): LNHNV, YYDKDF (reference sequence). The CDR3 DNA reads TGTGCCACCAGAAGGGCGATCGACAGGGTATATGGCTACACCTTC. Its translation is CATRRAIDRVYGYTF.

The chain's CDR3 is CASSVQPGQGKVYGYTF. The CDR3, as DNA: TGTGCCAGCAGCGTCCAACCCGGACAGGGGAAGGTCTATGGCTACACCTTC. The chain carries TRBV5-5 and TRBJ1-2; 9 bases match TRBD1. Germline CDR1 is SGHKS and CDR2 is YYEKEE (reference sequence). V shed 4 bases, J shed 4 bases, and the junction held 14 bases outside the gene matches. There are 17 residues in the CDR3.

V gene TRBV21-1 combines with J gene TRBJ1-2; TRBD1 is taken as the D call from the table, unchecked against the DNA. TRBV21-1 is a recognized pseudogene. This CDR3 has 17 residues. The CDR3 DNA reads TGTGCCAGCAGCAAAGCCCTACTGGACAGGGAGAAACAAGGCTACACCTTC. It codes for CASSKALLDREKQGYTF.